This T cell receptor (beta chain) emerged from a study of response to subunit inactivated influenza vaccine. Findings and caveats of the study: Few new T cells, the authors suggested, are recruited by each seasonal influenza vaccination.

This clonotype was found many times. Its antigen is unidentified. Deletions cut 2 bases from V and 6 bases from J, with 20 bases between. Germline V lookup: CDR1 SEHNR, CDR2 FQNEAQ (reference sequence). This CDR3 region has 16 residues. Each CDR3 protein gets one entry after TCRdb re-called the RT-PCR reads with MiXCR. The sample carries roughly 460,000 distinct CDR3 sequences, approximately 11% recorded once. The chain combines TRBV7-9 with TRBJ2-7; D may match TRBD1 or TRBD2 (5 bases each). This TCR derives from a man aged 50 to 60 who received an inactivated influenza vaccine. The material sequenced was PBMCs from blood, taken roughly 47 days after vaccination. The CDR3 sequence is CASSLSSRDLKSEQYF. The CDR3 coding sequence is TGTGCCAGCAGCTTATCCTCACGGGACCTAAAATCCGAGCAGTACTTC. Full variable domain (missing parts from reference TRBV7-9 and TRBJ2-7): DTGVSQNPRHKITKRGQNVTFRCDPISEHNRLYWYRQTLGQGPEFLTYFQNEAQLEKSRLLSDRFSAERPKGSFSTLEIQRTEQGDSAMYLCASSLSSRDLKSEQYFGPGTRLTVT.